This T cell receptor (beta chain) was documented in a study of tumor-infiltrating lymphocytes in primary liver carcinoma. Overall study: Each participant had primary liver carcinoma, and surgical resection was the treatment. Between roughly 4.2 and 10 cm across, the tumors were all of stage T1-T3 N0M0.

This clonotype has just a few counts. This CDR3 is built from 15 residues. The germline CDR1 and CDR2 sequences are MNHNY and SVGAGI (reference sequence). Trimming removed 2 bases from V and 1 base from J; junction bases left unmatched: 4. Out of unsorted whole blood came the blood RNA, and germline DNA was extracted as well. TCR beta cDNA was made from 400 to 500 ng total RNA with a constant-region primer. Construction of TCR beta libraries relied on three successive nested multiplex PCR rounds employing slightly modified ARM-PCR. Use of TRBV1-TRBV30 forward primers with a C-beta reverse primer characterized the first two PCR rounds, which lasted roughly 11 cycles each. TCRdb re-called the multiplex PCR reads through MiXCR, storing one row per CDR3 protein. The data show some 180,000 distinct CDR3 sequences, with about 60% seen just once and 72% held by the top ten.

The V gene is TRBV6-6, the J gene TRBJ2-5, with 7 bases matching TRBD2. This TCR was recovered from a middle-aged man with primary liver carcinoma and hepatitis B virus infection. What was sequenced was peripheral blood. The CDR3 DNA sequence: TGTGCCAGCAGTTACCTGGGACTAACCCAAGAGACCCAGTACTTC. Translating it yields CASSYLGLTQETQYF.